A single sample gave rise to the 16 T cell receptor beta chains below, sequenced in a study of response to subunit inactivated influenza vaccine. A single record per CDR3 protein comes from TCRdb applying MiXCR to the RT-PCR reads. The data show some 640,000 distinct CDR3 sequences, with around 13% seen just once and 5.5% to 7% held by the top ten. This material consisted of PBMCs from blood, taken roughly 2 weeks before vaccination. Receptors originate from a man aged 50 or older who received an inactivated influenza vaccine.

This clonotype was counted ten times or more. J is TRBJ1-1 and V is TRBV7-2; 7 bases fit TRBD1. Germline trimming cut 5 bases from V and 5 bases from J; bases unmatched to any gene: 5. The CDR3 runs 13 residues. From germline, CDR1 is SGHTA and CDR2 FQGNSA. CDR3 nucleotides: TGTGCCAGCAGCGTGACAGGGAGGACTGAAGCTTTCTTT. Translating it yields CASSVTGRTEAFF.

In its sample, this clonotype was seen many times. The genes are TRBV30 and TRBJ1-4, with 7 bases lining up with TRBD1. Germline values: CDR1 GTSNPN, CDR2 SVGIG (reference sequence). J was trimmed by 8 bases and V by 3 bases; bases with no gene match: 12. The CDR3 is made up of 15 amino acids. The CDR3, as DNA: TGTGCCTGGAGCGGCGACAGGGCTGGAGGCGAAAAACTGTTTTTT. Protein product: CAWSGDRAGGEKLFF.

This clonotype was seen only a few times. The rearrangement uses TRBV7-8 and TRBJ1-5, with 10 bases matching TRBD1. The trim removed 5 bases at V and 4 bases at J, leaving 5 bases unmatched. Per germline, CDR1 SGHVS and CDR2 FQNEAQ. The CDR3 is made up of 15 amino acids. Written as DNA, the CDR3 is TGTGCCAGCAGCAGACAGGGGGCCTGGAATCAGCCCCAGCATTTT. The encoded protein is CASSRQGAWNQPQHF.

The rearrangement uses TRBV28 and TRBJ1-4; D may be TRBD1 (5 bases). V shed 2 bases and J shed 7 bases, with 14 bases lying between them. The CDR3 contains 15 residues. CDR1 is MDHEN, CDR2 SYDVKM, per germline. The CDR3 DNA reads as TGTGCCAGCAGTTTAAGTACCGGGACGGGTGAAAAACTGTTTTTT. Protein: CASSLSTGTGEKLFF.

This clonotype was counted many times. V is TRBV12-3 or TRBV12-4 and J is TRBJ2-1; TRBD2 matches 10 bases. V lost 6 bases, J lost 4 bases, and 3 bases stayed unmatched. The length of the CDR3 is 14 residues. The DNA for the CDR3 is TGTGCCAGCAGGGCGACTAGCGGGTACAATGAGCAGTTCTTC. Amino acid sequence: CASRATSGYNEQFF.

This sequence joins TRBV14 and TRBJ1-4; D unclear. Germline V gene lookup returns CDR1 SGHDN and CDR2 FVKESK. The CDR3 length is 13 residues. The V end was cut by 0 bases, the J end by 8 bases, with 7 bases between. The CDR3 nucleotides are TGTGCCAGCAGCCAAGAGGAGGAGGAAAAACTGTTTTTT. Its protein product is CASSQEEEEKLFF.

A few counts support this clonotype. The V and J genes are TRBV2 and TRBJ1-5, with D tentatively TRBD1 (6 bases). Trimming took off 6 bases at V and 6 bases at J, with 21 bases between the two ends. Germline V gives CDR1 SNHLY, CDR2 FYNNEI. The CDR3 spans 16 residues. CDR3 sequence (DNA): TGTGCCAGCAGCGCCCCCGGGGGCCCAATAGTTCAGCCCCAGCATTTT. Translating it yields CASSAPGGPIVQPQHF.

This clonotype was seen a handful of times. This chain uses TRBV2 with TRBJ2-7; TRBD2 is a possible D gene (5 bases). CDR1 and CDR2 (germline): SNHLY, FYNNEI. Trimming took 5 bases from V and 7 from J, leaving 18 bases between them. The CDR3 totals 14 residues. CDR3 nucleotide sequence: TGTGCCAGCAGTCGGACTGGCCCGCCCGGGGAGCAGTACTTC. It yields the protein CASSRTGPPGEQYF.

This clonotype occurred many times. This rearrangement joins TRBV28 to TRBJ2-5; 7 nucleotides align to TRBD1. The J segment lost 3 bases and the V segment lost 1 base, leaving 11 bases of the junction unmatched. Looked up from germline, CDR1 is MDHEN and CDR2 is SYDVKM. The CDR3 is made up of 17 amino acids. CDR3 amino acids: CASSLSRLRGREETQYF. The CDR3 DNA follows: TGTGCCAGCAGTTTATCCCGTCTAAGGGGGCGCGAAGAGACCCAGTACTTC.

The chain uses TRBV12-3 or TRBV12-4 and TRBJ1-1, with D tentatively TRBD1 (5 bases). This CDR3 has 14 amino acids. Trimming shortened V by 8 bases and J by 5 bases, and 18 bases separated the two germline ends. For the CDR3, the DNA is TGTGCCAGCTGGGGGATCCAATGGGGAACTGAAGCTTTCTTT. Translated: CASWGIQWGTEAFF.

This rearrangement joins TRBV6-5 to TRBJ2-3; possibly TRBD1 for D (6 bases). Germline V gene sequence: CDR1 MNHEY, CDR2 SVGAGI. This CDR3 has 14 residues. V gave up 2 bases and J gave up 5 bases, with 11 bases separating them. In nucleotides, the CDR3 is TGTGCCAGCAGTTACGGGGGCGGAGAAGATACGCAGTATTTT. Translation: CASSYGGGEDTQYF.

V usage is TRBV27 and J usage is TRBJ2-7, with 7 nucleotides matching TRBD2. The CDR3 loop spans 15 amino acids. Germline lookup yields CDR1 MNHEY and CDR2 SMNVEV (reference sequence). J lost 2 bases, V lost 3 bases, and 7 bases had no gene match. CDR3 loop: CASSFGSGHPYEQYF. The CDR3 bases are TGTGCCAGCAGTTTTGGTAGCGGGCATCCCTACGAGCAGTACTTC.

J is TRBJ2-7 and V is TRBV7-9; D call uncertain. The V gene's germline CDR1 is SEHNR and CDR2 FQNEAQ (reference sequence). V gave up 1 base and J gave up 2 bases, with 9 bases separating them. The CDR3 runs to 14 residues. The CDR3 nucleotides read TGTGCCAGCAGCTTAGAGGCGCCCCCCTACGAGCAGTACTTC. It encodes CASSLEAPPYEQYF.

The chain uses TRBV20-1 and TRBJ2-7; the match to TRBD1 covers 7 bases. The germline gives CDR1 DFQATT, CDR2 SNEGSKA (reference sequence). This CDR3 is built from 15 residues. The ends lost 2 bases at V and 2 bases at J; junction bases unmatched: 9. Here the CDR3 reads CSARPRQGWTYEQYF. CDR3 DNA: TGCAGTGCTAGACCCAGACAGGGCTGGACCTACGAGCAGTACTTC.

This clonotype was observed many times. The chain joins TRBV20-1 to TRBJ2-3; TRBD2 agrees at 9 bases. The CDR3 covers 14 residues. Germline values: CDR1 DFQATT, CDR2 SNEGSKA (reference sequence). J was trimmed by 0 bases and V by 3 bases; bases with no gene match: 1. CDR3 sequence (DNA): TGCAGTGCTAGTACTAGCGGGAGCACAGATACGCAGTATTTT. It codes for CSASTSGSTDTQYF.

This clonotype was recorded a few times. This sequence joins TRBV6-2 or TRBV6-3 and TRBJ2-3; 8 positions match TRBD2. J gave up 5 bases and V 2 bases, and 12 bases lay outside the gene matches. The CDR3 consists of 17 residues. The germline gives CDR1 MNHEY, CDR2 SVGEGT. The CDR3 DNA is TGTGCCAGCAGTTACAGGCCCGGGACTAGAATCGGAGATACGCAGTATTTT. As protein: CASSYRPGTRIGDTQYF.